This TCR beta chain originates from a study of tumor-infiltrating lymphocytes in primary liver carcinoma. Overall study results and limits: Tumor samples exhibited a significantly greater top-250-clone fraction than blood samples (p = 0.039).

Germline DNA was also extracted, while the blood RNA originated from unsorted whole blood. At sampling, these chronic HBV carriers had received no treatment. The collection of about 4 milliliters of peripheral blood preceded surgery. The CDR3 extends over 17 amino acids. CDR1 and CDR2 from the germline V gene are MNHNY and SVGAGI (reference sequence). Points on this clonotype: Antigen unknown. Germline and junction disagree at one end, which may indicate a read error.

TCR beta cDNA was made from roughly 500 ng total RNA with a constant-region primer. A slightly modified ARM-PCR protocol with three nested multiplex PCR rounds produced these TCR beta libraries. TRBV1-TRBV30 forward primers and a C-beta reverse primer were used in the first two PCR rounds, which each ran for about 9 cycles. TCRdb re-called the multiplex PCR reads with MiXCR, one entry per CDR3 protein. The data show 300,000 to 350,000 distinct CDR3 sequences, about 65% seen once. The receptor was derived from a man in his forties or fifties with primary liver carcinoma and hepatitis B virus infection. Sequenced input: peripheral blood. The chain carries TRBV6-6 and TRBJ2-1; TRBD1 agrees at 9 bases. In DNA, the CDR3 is TGTGTCAGCGGTTACTCGGTGGGACAGGGCATACACAATGAGCAGTTCTTC. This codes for CVSGYSVGQGIHNEQFF.